A selection of T cell receptor beta chains follows, all from one sample in a study of blood T cell repertoires in COVID-19. Data came from immunoSEQ multiplex PCR; TCRdb stores just in-frame clones and leaves some out. The top ten hold 2.7% of the sample, which has fewer than 200,000 clones, around 86% seen once. What was sequenced was peripheral blood. These TCRs come from a man aged 40-49 years with active or convalescent COVID-19. The CDR3 runs from the conserved cysteine through the conserved F or W. D genes are given only for firm matches. A row's size may be missing; if present it is once, few, many or a size class.

13 TRBJ2-1 TRBV19 few NA TGTGCCAGTAGTTTGGACAACTACAATGAGCAGTTCTTC CASSLDNYNEQFF
12 TRBJ1-6 TRBV12-5 few NA TGTGCTAGTGGCTACGATAATTCACCCCTCCACTTT CASGYDNSPLHF
15 TRBJ2-5 TRBV5-1 NA TRBD1 TGCGCCAGCAGTACTACAGGGGGCAGGGGAGAGACCCAGTACTTC CASSTTGGRGETQYF
15 TRBJ1-6 TRBV19 NA NA TGTGCCAGTAGCCCGGGTAGCTCCTATAATTCACCCCTCCACTTT CASSPGSSYNSPLHF
18 TRBJ1-6 TRBV11-2 NA NA TGTGCCAGCAGCTTAGACTCAGCTTACGGGGGGGGAAATTCACCCCTCCACTTT CASSLDSAYGGGNSPLHF
13 TRBJ2-7 TRBV29-1 NA TRBD2 TGCAGCGTTCTCAGCGGGGGCCTCTACGAGCAGTACTTC CSVLSGGLYEQYF
15 TRBJ2-2 TRBV27 NA TRBD1 TGTGCCAGCAGTTCCCGGACAGGGGTGACCGGGGAGCTGTTTTTT CASSSRTGVTGELFF
10 TRBJ1-1 TRBV13 once NA TGTGCCAGCAGCGGGGGGGAAGCTTTCTTT CASSGGEAFF
13 TRBJ1-1 TRBV29-1 NA NA TGCAGCGTTGGAGGGAGGGTTGGGACTGAAGCTTTCTTT CSVGGRVGTEAFF
15 TRBJ2-1 TRBV9 NA NA TGTGCCAGCAGCGTAGACAGCAGAACCTACAATGAGCAGTTCTTC CASSVDSRTYNEQFF
16 TRBJ2-3 TRBV11-3 NA TRBD2 TGTGCCAGCAGCTTAGTCTACGGGGGGGGCCAAGATACGCAGTATTTT CASSLVYGGGQDTQYF
14 TRBJ1-6 TRBV28 NA TRBD1 TGTGCCAGCAGCCGCGACAGGGCGAATTCACCCCTCCACTTT CASSRDRANSPLHF
14 TRBJ1-4 TRBV19 few NA TGTGCCAGTAGTATGCAGATAGGCGGTGAAAAACTGTTTTTT CASSMQIGGEKLFF
14 TRBJ1-6 TRBV19 NA TRBD1 TGTGCCAGTAGTATGGGACAGCAAGCTTCACCCCTCCACTTT CASSMGQQASPLHF
15 TRBJ1-2 TRBV5-6 NA NA TGTGCCAGCAGGGCTCTTCCTGGGAGGTTGGATGGCTACACCTTC CASRALPGRLDGYTF
16 TRBJ2-6 TRBV11-2 NA TRBD1 TGTGCCAATCCTGGGACAGGGGGCTCCGGGGCCAACGTCCTGACTTTC CANPGTGGSGANVLTF
16 TRBJ2-2 TRBV5-8 NA NA TGTGCCAGCAGATCAAGGGGGACGGAGATCACCGGGGAGCTGTTTTTT CASRSRGTEITGELFF
13 TRBJ2-5 TRBV28 NA TRBD1 TGTGCCAGCAGTACAGGGGTGCAAGAGACCCAGTACTTC CASSTGVQETQYF
15 TRBJ2-7 TRBV6-2/TRBV6-3 NA NA TGTGCCAGCAGTTTCCTACGGACAGCCTTCTACGAGCAGTACTTC CASSFLRTAFYEQYF
14 TRBJ2-7 TRBV5-8 few NA TGTGCCAGCAGCTTCCAGGGAAAGGACTACGAGCAGTACTTC CASSFQGKDYEQYF
14 TRBJ1-3 TRBV21-1 NA NA TGTGCCAGCAGCACAGGGTCCCCTGGAAACACCATATATTTT CASSTGSPGNTIYF